This TCR beta chain was identified in a study of blood T cell repertoires in COVID-19. Study at large: Sites in the United States, Italy and Spain provided acute and convalescent COVID-19 samples. PBMCs, B-cell-depleted T cells, or T cells provided the cDNA or gDNA that made up the material.

This CDR3 spans 15 amino acids. CDR1 and CDR2 (germline): SGHNT, YENEEA. V lost 3 bases to trimming and J lost 2 bases; unmatched junction nucleotides: 3. Profiled with immunoSEQ multiplex PCR; TCRdb holds only in-frame clones, not every one. This sample has hundreds of thousands of clones, with approximately 89% found just once. It was during active infection that Seattle patients were enrolled and then longitudinally followed. V gene TRBV11-3 combines with J gene TRBJ2-1; 8 positions match TRBD2. The sample comprised peripheral blood. The receptor was isolated from a woman aged 55-69 years with COVID-19, enrolled during active disease. CDR3 nucleotide sequence: TGTGCCAGCAGCTTGGCGGGGGGTACCTACAATGAGCAGTTCTTC. Encoded protein: CASSLAGGTYNEQFF.